What follows describes a single T cell receptor beta chain. Measured with immunoSEQ multiplex PCR; TCRdb has only the in-frame clones, and not every one. The sample shows 70,000 to 95,000 clones, approximately 91% of them seen only once. Cells were sorted from thawed PBMC rested overnight and stained with GMM-loaded CD1B tetramer, viability dye and anti-CD3. The CD1B tetramers carried C32 glucose monomycolate purified from Rhodococcus equi. Before cryopreservation, the sorted PBMC lost their CD14-expressing monocytes. Each donor contributed approximately 93,000 sorted tetramer-negative cells. These data come from a study of T cells in tuberculosis. About the research overall: T cells were selected with CD1B tetramers loaded with glucose monomycolate. The study's findings and limits: The stringent gate may have excluded weak CD1B-GMM tetramer binders.

CDR1 and CDR2 from the germline V gene are SGDLS and YYNGEE. Germline trimming cut 3 bases from V and 1 base from J; bases unmatched to any gene: 21. The CDR3 extends over 21 amino acids. This receptor was taken from an adult woman with latent tuberculosis. The sample consisted of CD1b-GMM tetramer-negative cells sorted from PBMCs. V and J are TRBV9 and TRBJ2-4; 8 nucleotides line up with TRBD1. CDR3 in amino acids: CASSAPRTGTGVKVAKNIQYF. DNA of the CDR3: TGTGCCAGCAGCGCCCCACGGACCGGGACAGGTGTAAAAGTGGCCAAAAACATTCAGTACTTC.